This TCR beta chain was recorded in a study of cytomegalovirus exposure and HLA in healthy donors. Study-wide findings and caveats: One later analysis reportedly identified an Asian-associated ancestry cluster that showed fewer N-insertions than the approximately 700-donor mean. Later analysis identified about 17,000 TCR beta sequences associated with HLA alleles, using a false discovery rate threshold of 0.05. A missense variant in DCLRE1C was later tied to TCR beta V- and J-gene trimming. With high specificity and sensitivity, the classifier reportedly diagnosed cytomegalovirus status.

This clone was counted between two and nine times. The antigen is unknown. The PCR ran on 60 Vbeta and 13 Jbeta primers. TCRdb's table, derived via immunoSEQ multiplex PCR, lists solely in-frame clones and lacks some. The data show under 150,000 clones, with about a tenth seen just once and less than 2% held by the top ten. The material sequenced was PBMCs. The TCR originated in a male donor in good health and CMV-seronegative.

CDR3 residues: CSVRTGGSGEQYF. CDR3 DNA sequence: TGCAGCGTTCGGACAGGGGGCTCGGGCGAGCAGTACTTC. The chain is built from TRBV29-1 and TRBJ2-7, with 11 bases fitting TRBD1. The ends lost 5 bases at V and 6 bases at J; junction bases unmatched: 6. The CDR3 runs to 13 residues. The germline V gene encodes CDR1 SQVTM and CDR2 ANQGSEA.